This T cell receptor beta chain is from a study of shared clonotypes between healthy human individuals. Across the whole study: Three plates each covered CD4 naive and memory; CD8 naive two, CD8 memory one. Overall study results and limits: Generally, estimated richness proved larger in naive subsets than it did in memory subsets.

Only in-frame clones appear in the TCRdb table, and some are missing; sequencing was by immunoSEQ multiplex PCR. The table includes a few million clones, less than 95% detected once. The count of this clone is one. What it binds is not known. V shed 6 bases and J shed 7 bases, with 16 bases lying between them. Looked up from germline, CDR1 is MNHEY and CDR2 is SMNVEV (reference sequence). The CDR3 is 13 residues long. V is TRBV27 and J is TRBJ2-7; D is possibly TRBD1 (6 bases). This sequence originates from a man younger than 30 in good health. Some clones in this sample may be carry-over from other donors' samples. The sequenced sample consisted of naive CD4+ T cells from PBMCs. The subset here: CD45RA+ positively selected. The CDR3 protein is CASRPGQLREQYF. In nucleotides, the CDR3 is TGTGCCAGCAGACCTGGACAGCTACGAGAGCAGTACTTC.